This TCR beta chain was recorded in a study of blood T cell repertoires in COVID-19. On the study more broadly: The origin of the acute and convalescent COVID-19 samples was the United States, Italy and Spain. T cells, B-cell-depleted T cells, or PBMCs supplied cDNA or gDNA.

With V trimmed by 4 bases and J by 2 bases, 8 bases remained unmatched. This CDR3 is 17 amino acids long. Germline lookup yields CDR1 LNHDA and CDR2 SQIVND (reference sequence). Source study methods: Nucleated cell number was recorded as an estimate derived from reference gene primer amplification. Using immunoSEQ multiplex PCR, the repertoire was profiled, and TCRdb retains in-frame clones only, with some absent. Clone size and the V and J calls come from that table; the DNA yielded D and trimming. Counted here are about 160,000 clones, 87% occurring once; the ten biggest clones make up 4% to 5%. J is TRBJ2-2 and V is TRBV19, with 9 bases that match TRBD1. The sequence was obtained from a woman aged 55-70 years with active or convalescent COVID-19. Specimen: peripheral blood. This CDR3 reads CASSRLGTGPNTGELFF. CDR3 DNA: TGTGCCAGTAGTAGATTGGGGACAGGGCCCAACACCGGGGAGCTGTTTTTT. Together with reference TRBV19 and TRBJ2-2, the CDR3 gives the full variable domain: DGGITQSPKYLFRKEGQNVTLSCEQNLNHDAMYWYRQDPGQGLRLIYYSQIVNDFQKGDIAEGYSVSREKKESFPLTVTSAQKNPTAFYLCASSRLGTGPNTGELFFGEGSRLTVL.